A selection of T cell receptor beta chains follows, all from one sample in a study of blood T cell repertoires in COVID-19. Method: immunoSEQ multiplex PCR; TCRdb's copy keeps in-frame clones and lacks some. The profile shows roughly 150,000 clones, roughly nine tenths of them singletons. Material for sequencing was peripheral blood. These receptors came from a woman aged 40 to 50 with acute or convalescent COVID-19. CDR3s include the opening cysteine and the closing phenylalanine or tryptophan. D genes are given only for firm matches. A row's size may be missing; if present it is once, few, many or a size class.

TRBV3-1/TRBV3-2	TRBJ2-5	TRBD1	NA	18	TGTGCCAGCAGCCACTCTAACCCCAAACTAGACAGGGTTGAGACCCAGTACTTC	CASSHSNPKLDRVETQYF
TRBV2	TRBJ2-3	TRBD2	few	16	TGTGCCAGCAGTGGACTAGCGGGACCTCTCACAGATACGCAGTATTTT	CASSGLAGPLTDTQYF
TRBV13	TRBJ2-7	NA	NA	19	TGTGCCAGCAGCTTAGAGGTAACAGGAGTCGGTTCTGGCTCCTACGAGCAGTACTTC	CASSLEVTGVGSGSYEQYF
TRBV4-1	TRBJ1-5	NA	NA	15	TGCGCCAGCAGCCAAGATCCGACCGGGAATCAGCCCCAGCATTTT	CASSQDPTGNQPQHF
TRBV11-1	TRBJ2-3	NA	once	15	TGTGCCAGCAGCTTAGACCCCGCGATCACAGATACGCAGTATTTT	CASSLDPAITDTQYF
TRBV15	TRBJ2-2	TRBD1	NA	14	TGTGCCACCAGCTGGAGGACAGGGACCGGGGAGCTGTTTTTT	CATSWRTGTGELFF
TRBV9	TRBJ1-2	NA	NA	16	TGTGCCAGCAGCGTAGATCCAGGGCTAAGCAACTATGGCTACACCTTC	CASSVDPGLSNYGYTF
TRBV15	TRBJ1-1	NA	NA	14	TGTGCCACCAGCAGAGCAGGGGCTCGCACTGAAGCTTTCTTT	CATSRAGARTEAFF
TRBV7-2	TRBJ2-2	TRBD2	NA	18	TGTGCCAGCAGCCGGACTAGCGGGACCTACGCGAACACCGGGGAGCTGTTTTTT	CASSRTSGTYANTGELFF
TRBV5-1	TRBJ2-7	TRBD2	NA	16	TGCGCCAGCAGCGCCGCCGGACTAGCGGGAGTCTCCGAGCAGTACTTC	CASSAAGLAGVSEQYF
TRBV6-5	TRBJ2-7	TRBD1	NA	16	TGTGCCAGCAGTTACTCATACGACAGGGCGATTTACGAGCAGTACTTC	CASSYSYDRAIYEQYF
TRBV27	TRBJ2-3	TRBD2	NA	16	TGTGCCAGCAGTTCCTTTGAAGCGGGGAGCACAGATACGCAGTATTTT	CASSSFEAGSTDTQYF
TRBV27	TRBJ2-5	NA	NA	14	TGTGCCAGCAGTTTGGGGGGTTGGGGCGAGACCCAGTACTTC	CASSLGGWGETQYF
TRBV7-2	TRBJ2-1	NA	NA	16	TGTGCCAGCAGCTTAATCCGGGACACCTCCTACAATGAGCAGTTCTTC	CASSLIRDTSYNEQFF
TRBV9	TRBJ2-7	TRBD1	NA	15	TGTGCCAGCAGCCAAGGACAGGGGCGATACTACGAGCAGTACTTC	CASSQGQGRYYEQYF
TRBV28	TRBJ1-1	TRBD1	NA	13	TGTGCCAGCAGTTTGTTGCGGGACAGGGAGCTATTCTTT	CASSLLRDRELFF
TRBV7-2	TRBJ2-3	NA	NA	13	TGTGCCAGCAGAACGAGGGCGACAGATACGCAGTATTTT	CASRTRATDTQYF
TRBV4-2	TRBJ2-7	TRBD2	NA	13	TGTGCCAGCAGCCAAGGGGGGGGAAGCGAGCAGTACTTC	CASSQGGGSEQYF
TRBV6-4	TRBJ1-2	TRBD1	NA	16	TGTGCCAGCAGTGACATTCCCGGGACAGGGACGGATGGCTACACCTTC	CASSDIPGTGTDGYTF
TRBV10-3	TRBJ2-7	NA	NA	12	TGTGCGACCGGACAGAGCTCCTACGAGCAGTACTTC	CATGQSSYEQYF
TRBV3-1/TRBV3-2	TRBJ2-7	TRBD2	NA	16	TGTGCCAGCAGCAAATACTTCAGGCTAGCGGGAGACGAGCAGTACTTC	CASSKYFRLAGDEQYF
TRBV9	TRBJ1-2	NA	NA	13	TGTGCCAGCAGTGCGGACAGCAAGCACGGCTACACCTTC	CASSADSKHGYTF
TRBV11-2	TRBJ1-6	TRBD1	NA	16	TGTGCCAGCAGCTTACGGGAGACAGGGAATAATTCACCCCTCCACTTT	CASSLRETGNNSPLHF
TRBV6-1	TRBJ1-4	TRBD1	NA	18	TGTGCCAGCAGTGAAGGTTTGACAGGGGGTTGGCGGGACGAAAAACTGTTTTTT	CASSEGLTGGWRDEKLFF
TRBV5-4	TRBJ2-2	TRBD1	NA	15	TGTGCCAGCAGCTTGGGACAGGGCACTACCGGGGAGCTGTTTTTT	CASSLGQGTTGELFF
TRBV19	TRBJ2-5	NA	NA	13	TGTGCCAGTAGCGGACAGATGGAAGAGACCCAGTACTTC	CASSGQMEETQYF
TRBV14	TRBJ1-1	NA	NA	14	TGTGCCAGCAGCCGGGGACACCGGAACACTGAAGCTTTCTTT	CASSRGHRNTEAFF
TRBV7-8	TRBJ1-5	TRBD1	NA	20	TGTGCCAGCAGCTTGGGCCCTCGGGACAGGGGACTTTCGTGGAATCAGCCCCAGCATTTT	CASSLGPRDRGLSWNQPQHF
TRBV5-1	TRBJ2-7	NA	few	16	TGCGCCAGCAGCTTGGGATATGGCGGGACCTCCTACGAGCAGTACTTC	CASSLGYGGTSYEQYF
TRBV9	TRBJ1-6	NA	NA	15	TGTGCCAGCAGCCCTCACGGGGGTAAAAATTCACCCCTCCACTTT	CASSPHGGKNSPLHF
TRBV11-1	TRBJ2-1	TRBD2	NA	16	TGTGCCAGCAGCCTCGGGACTAGCGGGGCGGACATAGAGCAGTTCTTC	CASSLGTSGADIEQFF
TRBV6-5	TRBJ2-2	TRBD2	once	16	TGTGCCAGCAGTTACTTAGCGGGGGGGCTCACCGGGGAGCTGTTTTTT	CASSYLAGGLTGELFF
TRBV27	TRBJ2-3	NA	NA	13	TGTGCCAGCAGTTCCGAACTAGTTAATACGCAGTATTTT	CASSSELVNTQYF
TRBV27	TRBJ1-1	TRBD1	NA	13	TGTGCCAGCAGTTTAACGGGACAGCACGAAGCTTTCTTT	CASSLTGQHEAFF
TRBV14	TRBJ2-6	NA	NA	13	TGTGCCAGCAGCGATCGGGGGGCCAACGTCCTGACTTTC	CASSDRGANVLTF
TRBV2	TRBJ1-5	TRBD1	NA	14	TGTGCCAGCAGATGGGACAGGGGAAATCAGCCCCAGCATTTT	CASRWDRGNQPQHF
TRBV6-5	TRBJ1-2	TRBD1	NA	14	TGTGCCAGCGTGGGTGGGACAGGGGACTATGGCTACACCTTC	CASVGGTGDYGYTF
TRBV7-3	TRBJ1-2	TRBD1	few	15	TGTGCCAGCAGCCCATTTGCCGGGACAGGGTATGGCTACACCTTC	CASSPFAGTGYGYTF
TRBV24-1	TRBJ2-5	NA	NA	17	TGTGCCACCAGGACGGCAGGGGCCGGGGTAGTCCAAGAGACCCAGTACTTC	CATRTAGAGVVQETQYF
TRBV24-1	TRBJ1-4	NA	NA	16	TGTGCCACCAGTGACCGAGCAGGGCCAACTAATGAAAAACTGTTTTTT	CATSDRAGPTNEKLFF
TRBV27	TRBJ2-3	TRBD2	NA	16	TGTGCCAGCAGTTCCCTCCTGCGGGGGAGCACAGATACGCAGTATTTT	CASSSLLRGSTDTQYF
TRBV29-1	TRBJ1-2	TRBD1	NA	12	TGCAGCGTGGTCGGACAGGGAAATGGCTACACCTTC	CSVVGQGNGYTF
TRBV29-1	TRBJ2-6	NA	NA	15	TGCAGCGTCGCTTACGACAGCTCTGGGGCCAACGTCCTGACTTTC	CSVAYDSSGANVLTF
TRBV11-1	TRBJ2-7	NA	once	14	TGTGCCAGCAGCGATTCGGACATCAACTACGAGCAGTACTTC	CASSDSDINYEQYF
TRBV19	TRBJ1-1	NA	NA	11	TGTGCCAGTAGCGAGTTCCGTGAAGCTTTCTTT	CASSEFREAFF
TRBV7-9	TRBJ1-6	TRBD1	NA	16	TGTGCCAGCAGCTCTATAGACAGGGGTCGGGATTCACCCCTCCACTTT	CASSSIDRGRDSPLHF
TRBV5-1	TRBJ1-1	TRBD1	once	15	TGCGCCAGCAGCCGGGACAGCAGCATGAACACTGAAGCTTTCTTT	CASSRDSSMNTEAFF
TRBV24-1	TRBJ2-3	TRBD2	NA	14	TGTGCCACGGGACTAGCGGGGTTCACAGATACGCAGTATTTT	CATGLAGFTDTQYF
TRBV24-1	TRBJ1-1	NA	NA	14	TGTGCCACCAGTGATCCGAACTTGGGGACTGGGGCTTTCTTT	CATSDPNLGTGAFF
TRBV5-6	TRBJ2-7	TRBD2	NA	17	TGTGCCAGCAGCTTGGTCGGGACAGGTGGGACTAGCGTCGAGCAGTACTTC	CASSLVGTGGTSVEQYF
TRBV5-1	TRBJ1-6	TRBD1	NA	16	TGCGCCAGCAGCTCAACCTCCGGGACAGGGGGCTCACCCCTCCACTTT	CASSSTSGTGGSPLHF
TRBV10-3	TRBJ1-4	NA	NA	15	TGTGCCATCAGGCCAGGACAGAACCCTAATGAAAAACTGTTTTTT	CAIRPGQNPNEKLFF
TRBV4-2	TRBJ1-5	NA	NA	15	TGTGCCAGCAGCCAGATCCGGTATAGCAATCAGCCCCAGCATTTT	CASSQIRYSNQPQHF
TRBV6-5	TRBJ2-1	TRBD2	few	14	TGTGCCAGCAGTAGCGGGAGCTCCTACAATGAGCAGTTCTTC	CASSSGSSYNEQFF
TRBV3-1/TRBV3-2	TRBJ2-7	TRBD2	NA	16	TGTGCCAGCAGCCAAGCCTTTAGCGGGAGGTCCTACGAGCAGTACTTC	CASSQAFSGRSYEQYF
TRBV29-1	TRBJ2-2	TRBD2	NA	14	TGCAGCGTACTAGCGGATACCAACACCGGGGAGCTGTTTTTT	CSVLADTNTGELFF
TRBV28	TRBJ2-7	NA	NA	14	TGTGCCAGCAGTTTATCATCAGGGTTGCGGGAGCAGTACTTC	CASSLSSGLREQYF
TRBV28	TRBJ1-2	NA	NA	12	TGTGCCACCTCCAAGGGAGTATATGGCTACACCTTC	CATSKGVYGYTF
TRBV18	TRBJ2-5	NA	NA	12	TGTGCCAGCCACCGCTCGGGGGAGACCCAGTACTTC	CASHRSGETQYF
TRBV9	TRBJ1-4	NA	NA	15	TGTGCCAGCAGCAAACAGGGAGCAACTAATGAAAAACTGTTTTTT	CASSKQGATNEKLFF